This TCR beta chain stems from a study of T cells after yellow fever vaccination. Study information: Fractions with few cells were prepared using SMART-Seq v4 Ultra Low Input. Study observations and caveats: Primary-vaccination clones mostly resurfaced post-booster (just under 98% CD4, 75% to 90% CD8).

The 5'RACE template-switching step produced TCR cDNA and added a universal primer site and UMIs. A single record per CDR3 protein comes from TCRdb applying MiXCR to the 5' RACE reads. This table has hundreds of thousands of distinct CDR3 sequences, about 12% appearing once. Of note for this clonotype: The antigen is unknown.

In germline, CDR1 is SGHVS, CDR2 FNYEAQ. Trimming removed 4 bases from V and 6 bases from J, with 31 bases in between. The CDR3 is 20 amino acids. This TCR derives from a man younger than 40 who received the YFV17D yellow fever vaccine. This chain links TRBV7-6 with TRBJ2-1; D possibly matches TRBD1 or TRBD2 (10 bases each). The material sequenced was PBMCs, taken on the day of the yellow fever booster vaccination. The CDR3: CASSSPRQGARLAGVNEQFF. The DNA for the CDR3 is TGTGCCAGCAGCTCCCCTAGACAGGGGGCGCGGCTAGCGGGAGTCAATGAGCAGTTCTTC.